This T cell receptor beta chain came from a study of T cell repertoires in cytomegalovirus infection (dated by TCRdb to between 2018 and 2021). Regarding the complete study: Because public TCR beta signatures pointed to carriage of CMV infection together with the matching HLA type, the HLA type of each donor mattered for the analysis. Results and caveats for the whole study, not just this receptor: In the ex vivo response, HLA-C-restricted CMV-specific TCR beta clonotypes were dominant, and in two of eight donors the single most frequent clonotype came from this HLA-C-restricted group. Cumulative frequency of public TCR beta family members discriminated carriers of CMV infection plus the relevant HLA type in this cohort and an independent 352-donor cohort.

TCRdb shows the sequencer as Illumina HiSeq 1500. The raw public reads went through TCRdb reprocessing: fastp at Q25, MiXCR clone calling, in-frame beta chains kept. Each CDR3 protein appears once, grouped with its most common genes and DNA. For this sample there are over 300,000 distinct CDR3 sequences; 17% appear just once. Together, the top ten hold 12% of the sample. In the germline V gene (reference sequence), CDR1 corresponds to DFQATT and CDR2 to SNEGSKA. From its cysteine to its phenylalanine, the CDR3 spans 16 amino acids. Only the CDR3 portion is preserved as DNA: 48 bases, with reading frame beginning at the first base. V is shortened by 0 bases, J by 7 bases, and the region joining them spans 22 bases. In regard to this clonotype: Its binding antigen is unknown. The record has no base qualities; no much larger clone is one base away.

Specimen: PBMCs. The rearranged chain carries TRBV20-1 and TRBJ2-7, and TRBD2 may be the D gene, going by 5 matching bases. The clonotype comes from a human donor in good health (CMV status not recorded). Some clones in this sample may be carry-over from other donors' samples. In nucleotides, the sequence is TGCAGTGCTAGAGATTCGGGGAAGGCGCTAACCCGTGAGCAGTACTTC. This gives the protein CSARDSGKALTREQYF.